The 13 T cell receptor beta chains given below trace back to one sample, sequenced in a study of neurological immune-mediated disorders (dated by TCRdb to about 2019). Preparation of the library involved 5' RACE. For sequencing, an Illumina HiSeq 2500 was employed. Starting from the raw public reads, TCRdb applied fastp trimming at Q25, assembled clones with MiXCR and retained in-frame beta chains. Every entry covers one CDR3 protein and lists the most common genes and DNA from its rows. The sample table contains around 48,000 distinct CDR3 sequences; only one count was recorded for about 9.3% of them. The ten largest make up over 20% of the sample. The source material was PBMCs. The source is a woman aged 40 to 50 with HTLV-1-associated myelopathy (HAM/TSP).

This clonotype has at least ten counts. This chain joins TRBV27 and TRBJ1-1; D gene uncertain. Trimming took 5 bases from V and 3 from J, leaving 13 bases between them. Germline assignment: CDR1 MNHEY and CDR2 SMNVEV (reference sequence). This CDR3 spans 14 amino acids. CDR3 in amino acids: CASSLPFRYTEAFF. The DNA of the CDR3 is TGTGCCAGCAGTCTCCCATTCAGGTACACTGAAGCTTTCTTT.

This clonotype was counted at least ten times. The V gene is TRBV29-1, the J gene TRBJ2-1; 13 bases line up with TRBD2. The ends lost 3 bases at V and 6 bases at J; junction bases unmatched: 2. Germline V gene sequence: CDR1 SQVTM, CDR2 ANQGSEA. This CDR3 is 14 amino acids long. CDR3 sequence (DNA): TGCAGCGTTGAGGGACTAGCGGGGATCAATGAGCAGTTCTTC. Encoded protein: CSVEGLAGINEQFF.

This clonotype was detected many times. As DNA, the CDR3 is TGTGCCAGCAGAGCACCAGGGGGGGAGAACACTGAAGCTTTCTTT. Protein: CASRAPGGENTEAFF. This chain uses TRBV2 with TRBJ1-1, with 7 bases identical to TRBD1. V gave up 6 bases and J gave up 1 base; unmatched junction bases: 8. The CDR3 is 15 amino acids. Germline lookup yields CDR1 SNHLY and CDR2 FYNNEI.

This clonotype was counted ten times or more. This chain uses TRBV27 with TRBJ2-7; possibly TRBD2 for D (5 bases). CDR1 is MNHEY, CDR2 SMNVEV, per germline (reference sequence). V was trimmed by 7 bases and J by 5 bases, leaving 12 bases between them. This CDR3 comprises 12 residues. The CDR3 spells CASKDFGNEQYF. CDR3 nucleotide sequence: TGTGCCAGCAAGGACTTCGGAAACGAGCAGTACTTC.

This clonotype was found many times. The CDR3 here is CASRDAGYGYTF. As DNA, the CDR3 is TGTGCCAGCAGGGACGCCGGTTATGGCTACACCTTC. The J gene is TRBJ1-2, the V gene TRBV5-4; no definite D call. V was cut by 5 bases and J by 5 bases, with 10 bases left in between. The V gene's germline CDR1 is SGHNT and CDR2 YYREEE (reference sequence). There are 12 residues in the CDR3.

In its sample, this clonotype was seen many times. The chain carries TRBV29-1 and TRBJ2-7; 8 bases are shared with TRBD1. The CDR3 extends over 13 amino acids. V gave up 2 bases and J gave up 7 bases; unmatched junction bases: 7. Germline V gene sequence: CDR1 SQVTM, CDR2 ANQGSEA. CDR3 DNA: TGCAGCGTTGAACAGGGGGCGCGGGATGAGCAGTACTTC. It codes for CSVEQGARDEQYF.

The J gene is TRBJ2-7, the V gene TRBV27; D is tentatively TRBD1 or TRBD2 (6 bases each). V was trimmed by 8 bases and J by 3 bases, leaving 14 bases between them. The CDR3 has 13 residues. Germline V gene sequence: CDR1 MNHEY, CDR2 SMNVEV (reference sequence). CDR3 DNA: TGTGCCAGCGCCCTGGGGGGCGGCTACGAGCAGTACTTC. This sequence encodes CASALGGGYEQYF.

This clonotype came up many times. The V gene is TRBV28, the J gene TRBJ1-1, with 9 bases that match TRBD1. Per the germline V gene, CDR1 is MDHEN and CDR2 is SYDVKM. V lost 2 bases to trimming and J lost 5 bases; unmatched junction nucleotides: 3. The CDR3 contains 14 residues. The CDR3 spells CASSLRQGVTEAFF. The CDR3 DNA reads TGTGCCAGCAGTTTAAGACAGGGGGTTACTGAAGCTTTCTTT.

At least ten counts were recorded for this clonotype. This chain links TRBV12-3 or TRBV12-4 with TRBJ1-1; 7 nucleotides match TRBD1. The CDR3 has 17 residues. V trimming: 7 bases; J trimming: 4 bases; junction bases outside the gene matches: 18. CDR3 residues: CASIYGILRGYRTEAFF. CDR3 nucleotides: TGTGCCAGCATTTATGGAATCCTCAGGGGGTATCGCACTGAAGCTTTCTTT.

This clonotype has a count of ten or more. V usage is TRBV5-1 and J usage is TRBJ2-3; D uncertain. Germline V CDR1 and CDR2: SGHRS, YFSETQ. Trimming cost V 0 bases and J 1 base, with 9 bases left between them. This CDR3 has 15 residues. The CDR3 DNA reads TGCGCCAGCAGCTTGGAAGGTACGGGCACAGATACGCAGTATTTT. Its translation is CASSLEGTGTDTQYF. The complete variable domain, with remaining parts taken from reference TRBV5-1 and TRBJ2-3, reads KAGVTQTPRYLIKTRGQQVTLSCSPISGHRSVSWYQQTPGQGLQFLFEYFSETQRNKGNFPGRFSGRQFSNSRSEMNVSTLELGDSALYLCASSLEGTGTDTQYFGPGTRLTVL.

The chain couples TRBV24-1 to TRBJ2-6; the match to TRBD1 covers 11 bases. V shed 8 bases and J 4 bases; nucleotides not matched to a gene: 9. CDR1 is KGHDR, CDR2 SFDVKD, per germline. The CDR3 is 17 amino acids. The CDR3 DNA reads as TGTGCCACCATCAGTGGACAGGGGGCGCGAGGGGCCAACGTCCTGACTTTC. Translated, it gives CATISGQGARGANVLTF.

This clonotype appeared many times. V usage is TRBV12-3 or TRBV12-4 and J usage is TRBJ1-1, with D unresolved. The CDR3 consists of 12 residues. V lost 3 bases, J lost 10 bases, and 12 bases lay in between. This CDR3 reads CASSFDVGTAFF. The CDR3 DNA is TGTGCCAGCAGTTTTGATGTTGGTACAGCTTTCTTT.

About this clonotype: At one end, the junction sequence differs from germline, possibly due to a read error. The V and J genes are TRBV27 and TRBJ2-3; D is perhaps TRBD1 (5 bases). CDR1 is MNHEY and CDR2 is SMNVEV in the germline V gene (reference sequence). The CDR3 is made up of 14 amino acids. The CDR3 sequence: CASSLQGYTDTRYF. The CDR3 bases are TGTGCCAGCAGTTTGCAGGGATACACAGATACGCGGTATTTT.